The rows below give T cell receptor beta chains drawn from one sample of a study of shared clonotypes between healthy human individuals. Profiling relied on immunoSEQ multiplex PCR, and the TCRdb table lists in-frame clones only, not all of them. Of millions of clones listed, 90% to 95% are singletons. Sequencing used naive CD4+ T cells from PBMCs. The receptors were gathered from a man between 18 and 29 years old in good health. Some clones in this sample may be carry-over from other donors' samples. Both conserved end residues are part of each CDR3. The D gene is left open where the match is weak. Only part of the rows carry a size: once, few, many, or a class if the clone is expanded.

j_call clone_size d_call v_call cdr3_aa cdr3_nt
TRBJ2-3 NA NA TRBV7-9 CASSLWSDTQYF TGTGCCAGCAGCTTATGGTCCGATACGCAGTATTTT
TRBJ1-4 NA NA TRBV9 CASSAGAANEKLFF TGTGCCAGCAGCGCAGGGGCGGCTAATGAAAAACTGTTTTTT
TRBJ2-5 NA TRBD1 TRBV29-1 CSVAYRGGETQYF TGCAGCGTGGCATACAGGGGTGGGGAGACCCAGTACTTC
TRBJ2-1 NA NA TRBV30 CACRARGRAVDEQFF TGTGCCTGCCGAGCGAGGGGGAGGGCCGTTGATGAGCAGTTCTTC
TRBJ2-3 NA TRBD2 TRBV5-1 CASSFGGTSGSGDTQYF TGCGCCAGCAGCTTCGGAGGGACTAGCGGGAGCGGTGATACGCAGTATTTT
TRBJ2-1 NA NA TRBV7-3 CASSLTARATSLPSYEQFF TGTGCCAGCAGCTTAACGGCGCGGGCAACGTCCCTGCCCTCTTATGAGCAGTTCTTC
TRBJ2-3 NA NA TRBV29-1 CSTSGGTDTQYF TGCAGCACCAGCGGAGGCACAGATACGCAGTATTTT
TRBJ2-7 NA NA TRBV21-1 CASSKETPSSSYEQYF TGTGCCAGCAGCAAAGAGACACCTTCGAGCTCCTACGAGCAGTACTTC
TRBJ2-3 NA TRBD1 TRBV5-1 CASSLAVSGGAHGIDTQYF TGCGCCAGCAGCTTGGCGGTTTCAGGGGGCGCGCATGGGATTGATACGCAGTATTTT
TRBJ2-7 NA NA TRBV7-2 CASSLYQGRVADEQYF TGTGCCAGCAGCTTATATCAGGGGAGGGTAGCCGACGAGCAGTACTTC
TRBJ2-2 NA NA TRBV6-6 CASSRTAQGELFF TGTGCCAGCAGTAGGACCGCACAGGGGGAGCTGTTTTTT
TRBJ2-5 NA NA TRBV28 CASGSWRGLTAGETQYF TGTGCCAGCGGCTCCTGGCGGGGCCTCACGGCAGGGGAGACCCAGTACTTC
TRBJ1-2 NA TRBD1 TRBV5-1 CASSVGTAPNYGYTF TGCGCCAGCAGCGTCGGGACAGCCCCAAACTATGGCTACACCTTC
TRBJ1-2 NA TRBD1 TRBV6-5 CASRPQPGTDGYTF TGTGCCAGCAGGCCCCAACCCGGGACAGATGGCTACACCTTC
TRBJ1-2 NA TRBD1 TRBV20-1 CSASVGQGYTF TGCAGTGCTAGTGTGGGACAGGGCTACACCTTC
TRBJ2-5 NA NA TRBV2 CASIEDTGMGETQYF TGTGCCAGCATCGAAGATACGGGGATGGGGGAGACCCAGTACTTC
TRBJ2-7 NA TRBD1 TRBV6-1 CASSDPRTGAYEQYF TGTGCCAGCAGTGACCCCAGGACAGGTGCCTACGAGCAGTACTTC
TRBJ2-5 NA TRBD2 TRBV11-1 CASSLAGPLAVQETQYF TGTGCCAGCAGCTTAGCGGGACCACTAGCGGTCCAAGAGACCCAGTACTTC
TRBJ2-3 NA NA TRBV5-1 CASSLVHVTDTQYF TGCGCCAGCAGCTTAGTACATGTCACAGATACGCAGTATTTT
TRBJ2-1 NA TRBD1 TRBV7-7 CASSLDRAGNEQFF TGTGCCAGCAGCCTGGACAGGGCGGGCAATGAGCAGTTCTTC
TRBJ2-1 NA NA TRBV19 CASSTATYNEQFF TGTGCCAGTAGTACGGCAACCTACAATGAGCAGTTCTTC
TRBJ2-5 NA TRBD1 TRBV28 CASSLIGQGGGWETQYF TGTGCCAGCAGTCTTATCGGACAGGGAGGAGGGTGGGAGACCCAGTACTTC
TRBJ2-3 NA TRBD2 TRBV19 CASRHRTSGMEDTQYF TGTGCCAGTAGACACCGGACTAGCGGGATGGAAGATACGCAGTATTTT
TRBJ1-4 once NA TRBV18 CASSSLTGSQNEKLFF TGTGCCAGCTCATCCCTTACCGGGAGCCAGAATGAAAAACTGTTTTTT
TRBJ2-7 once TRBD2 TRBV18 CASSPGLAYEQYF TGTGCCAGCTCACCCGGACTAGCCTACGAGCAGTACTTC
TRBJ2-7 NA NA TRBV6-5 CASIGDSYEQYF TGTGCCAGCATTGGGGACTCCTACGAGCAGTACTTC
TRBJ2-1 NA TRBD2 TRBV7-9 CASSFRLAWGLHEQFF TGTGCCAGCAGCTTCAGACTAGCGTGGGGCTTGCATGAGCAGTTCTTC
TRBJ2-1 NA TRBD2 TRBV7-2 CASSSTSGAYNEQFF TGTGCCAGCAGTAGTACTAGCGGGGCATACAATGAGCAGTTCTTC
TRBJ1-2 NA NA TRBV7-9 CASSLGTGPGYGYTF TGTGCCAGCAGCTTAGGGACTGGGCCGGGCTATGGCTACACCTTC
TRBJ2-3 NA TRBD2 TRBV14 CASSQLAGGVQYF TGTGCCAGCAGCCAACTAGCGGGAGGGGTGCAGTATTTT
TRBJ2-7 NA NA TRBV11-2 CASSLVADSYEQYF TGTGCCAGCAGCTTAGTCGCCGACTCCTACGAGCAGTACTTC
TRBJ2-3 NA NA TRBV18 CASSQRAGFSDTQYF TGTGCCAGCTCCCAGCGCGCGGGGTTCTCAGATACGCAGTATTTT
TRBJ2-2 NA NA TRBV11-2 CASSPRAGELFF TGTGCCAGCAGCCCCAGGGCCGGGGAGCTGTTTTTT
TRBJ2-1 NA NA TRBV7-8 CASSLVGYREEQFF TGTGCCAGCAGCTTAGTTGGGTACCGAGAGGAGCAGTTCTTC
TRBJ2-7 NA NA TRBV6-6 CASSYSGEQYF TGTGCCAGCAGTTACTCAGGCGAGCAGTACTTC
TRBJ1-1 NA NA TRBV7-2 CASSADMNTEAFF TGTGCCAGCAGCGCGGACATGAACACTGAAGCTTTCTTT
TRBJ2-7 NA TRBD1 TRBV5-1 CASSPRTGGFYEQYF TGCGCCAGCAGCCCCCGGACAGGGGGCTTCTACGAGCAGTACTTC
TRBJ1-1 NA TRBD1 TRBV6-6 CASKSETGGTEAFF TGTGCCAGCAAGTCGGAGACAGGGGGCACTGAAGCTTTCTTT
TRBJ2-2 NA TRBD1 TRBV5-4 CASSLARGTTGELFF TGTGCCAGCAGCTTGGCCAGGGGGACCACCGGGGAGCTGTTTTTT
TRBJ1-2 NA TRBD1 TRBV29-1 CSVVNTGTGGYGYTF TGCAGCGTTGTAAATACCGGGACAGGGGGCTATGGCTACACCTTC
TRBJ2-7 NA TRBD2 TRBV4-1 CASSQSSGSQVHYEQYF TGCGCCAGCAGCCAATCGAGCGGGAGTCAGGTTCACTACGAGCAGTACTTC
TRBJ2-7 NA NA TRBV6-6 CASSYGVGRSSYEQYF TGTGCCAGCAGTTACGGTGTAGGCAGGAGCTCCTACGAGCAGTACTTC
TRBJ2-1 NA NA TRBV29-1 CSVEDPWLVNEQFF TGCAGCGTTGAAGATCCGTGGCTAGTGAATGAGCAGTTCTTC
TRBJ2-2 NA NA TRBV5-1 CASSSGGAGYTGELFF TGCGCCAGCAGCTCGGGCGGCGCGGGTTACACCGGGGAGCTGTTTTTT